This T cell receptor (beta chain) was found in a study of shared clonotypes between healthy human individuals. Sequencing was performed with immunoSEQ multiplex PCR; in TCRdb, only in-frame clones are kept and a portion is missing. Counted here are 2,500,000 or so clones, about nine tenths occurring once; the ten biggest clones make up around 0.35%. The sample was naive CD4+ T cells from PBMCs. Documented subset: CD45RA+ positively selected. The TCR comes from a man aged 18 to 35 in good health. Some clones in this sample may be carry-over from other donors' samples.

CDR3 protein: CASRLLVAGRGTDTQYF. The CDR3, as DNA: TGTGCAAGTCGCCTACTCGTAGCGGGAAGAGGCACAGATACGCAGTATTTT. The chain is built from TRBV12-2 and TRBJ2-3; the table's D call, TRBD2, has no DNA check behind it. TRBV12-2 is labeled a pseudogene. There are 17 residues in the CDR3.